The 26 T cell receptor beta chains in this list originate from one sample, sequenced in a study of T cell responses to AZD1222 COVID-19 vaccine. Sequenced by immunoSEQ multiplex PCR; TCRdb stores in-frame clones only, minus some. Found here are 150,000 to 190,000 clones, about nine tenths of them singletons; the top ten hold roughly 9.7%. The specimen was peripheral blood, collected 28 days after the second AZD1222 dose. These receptors all stem from an adult who received the AZD1222 COVID-19 vaccine.

The chain employs TRBV12-3 or TRBV12-4 and TRBJ2-2; D is unclear. V was cut by 11 bases and J by 6 bases, with 10 bases left in between. CDR3 length equals 11 residues. CDR3 nucleotides: TGTGCCTCCGACGGGTCCGGGGAGCTGTTTTTT. Protein product: CASDGSGELFF.

The rearrangement joins TRBV9 to TRBJ2-3; TRBD2 is a possible D gene (6 bases). Germline lookup yields CDR1 SGDLS and CDR2 YYNGEE. V shed 0 bases and J shed 6 bases, with 20 bases lying between them. The CDR3 covers 17 residues. CDR3 nucleotide sequence: TGTGCCAGCAGCGTAGCCTCCAGCGGGCAGCGTTTCGATACGCAGTATTTT. This sequence encodes CASSVASSGQRFDTQYF.

This rearrangement joins TRBV7-6 to TRBJ1-3; 7 nucleotides align to TRBD1. V was clipped by 5 bases and J by 6 bases; unmatched bases: 7. Germline lookup yields CDR1 SGHVS and CDR2 FNYEAQ. CDR3 length equals 14 residues. The CDR3 reads CASSRTGQANTIYF. Written as DNA, the CDR3 is TGTGCCAGCAGCCGGACAGGCCAAGCAAACACCATATATTTT.

This clone showed up just once. The rearrangement uses TRBV28 and TRBJ1-4, with D uncertain. Germline CDR1 and CDR2: MDHEN and SYDVKM. CDR3 length equals 15 residues. Trimming took 4 bases from V and 8 from J, leaving 17 bases between them. The CDR3, as DNA: TGTGCCAGCAGTTCCCGGCAGCTTGGTGGGGAAAAACTGTTTTTT. This sequence encodes CASSSRQLGGEKLFF.

The rearrangement joins TRBV24-1 to TRBJ2-3, with 9 bases matching TRBD2. J gave up 8 bases and V 7 bases, and 3 bases lay outside the gene matches. The CDR3 contains 12 residues. Per the germline V gene, CDR1 is KGHDR and CDR2 is SFDVKD. The CDR3 nucleotides read TGTGCCACCAGATCGACTAGCGGTACGCAGTATTTT. This gives the protein CATRSTSGTQYF.

The chain recombines TRBV6-5 with TRBJ2-1, with TRBD1 identical over 12 bases. The CDR3 covers 15 residues. J was trimmed by 1 base and V by 6 bases; bases with no gene match: 1. Germline values: CDR1 MNHEY, CDR2 SVGAGI. CDR3 protein: CASRGQGASYNEQFF. CDR3 sequence (DNA): TGTGCCAGCAGGGGACAGGGGGCATCCTACAATGAGCAGTTCTTC.

This CDR3 reads CASRGGTAGETQYF. The CDR3 DNA reads TGTGCCAGCCGGGGCGGGACAGCCGGGGAGACCCAGTACTTC. This rearrangement joins TRBV25-1 to TRBJ2-5, with D perhaps TRBD1 (7 bases). The germline V and J ends were trimmed by 8 bases and 5 bases, with 18 bases remaining between them. In germline, CDR1 is MGHDK, CDR2 SYGVNS. This CDR3 region has 14 residues.

The chain carries TRBV6-5 and TRBJ2-7, with D possibly matching TRBD2 (6 bases). V lost 7 bases and J lost 3, with 10 bases in between. Germline V CDR1 and CDR2: MNHEY, SVGAGI. The CDR3 sequence is 12 residues long. The CDR3: CASTGTGYEQYF. The CDR3 coding sequence is TGTGCCAGCACAGGGACTGGCTACGAGCAGTACTTC.

CDR3: CASSPLVVQGNTEAFF. CDR3 bases: TGTGCCAGCTCACCACTAGTTGTGCAGGGGAACACTGAAGCTTTCTTT. The chain is built from TRBV18 and TRBJ1-1, with a weak D call TRBD1 (5 bases). CDR3 size: 16 residues. The germline V gene has CDR1 KGHSH and CDR2 LQKENI. V was clipped by 1 base and J by 1 base, with 13 bases between them. Full variable domain (rest looked up from reference TRBV18 and TRBJ1-1): NAGVMQNPRHLVRRRGQEARLRCSPMKGHSHVYWYRQLPEEGLKFMVYLQKENIIDESGMPKERFSAEFPKEGPSILRIQQVVRGDSAAYFCASSPLVVQGNTEAFFGQGTRLTVV.

The V and J genes are TRBV3-1 (or the pseudogene TRBV3-2) and TRBJ2-7, with D unclear. This CDR3 region has 10 residues. V lost 1 base and J 7 bases, leaving 2 bases between the germline ends. Germline V gives CDR1 LGHDT, CDR2 YNNKEL (reference sequence). Here the CDR3 DNA reads TGTGCCAGCAGCCAAGGGGAGCAGTACTTC. Its translation: CASSQGEQYF.

This rearrangement joins TRBV2 to TRBJ1-4; maybe TRBD1 (6 bases). V lost 6 bases and J lost 1, with 6 bases in between. The CDR3 sequence is 13 residues long. Germline V gene data show CDR1 as SNHLY and CDR2 as FYNNEI. The DNA for the CDR3 is TGTGCCAGCAGCAGGGGAACTAATGAAAAACTGTTTTTT. Protein product: CASSRGTNEKLFF.

The chain recombines TRBV2 with TRBJ1-6; 8 nucleotides line up with TRBD1. This CDR3 has 13 amino acids. CDR1 is SNHLY, CDR2 FYNNEI, per germline. Germline trimming cut 9 bases from V and 7 bases from J; bases unmatched to any gene: 5. The CDR3 loop reads CARRDRLNSPLHF. CDR3 DNA sequence: TGTGCCAGGAGGGACAGGCTAAATTCACCCCTCCACTTT. The full variable domain, with the rest looked up from reference TRBV2 and TRBJ1-6, is EPEVTQTPSHQVTQMGQEVILRCVPISNHLYFYWYRQILGQKVEFLVSFYNNEISEKSEIFDDQFSVERPDGSNFTLKIRSTKLEDSAMYFCARRDRLNSPLHFGNGTRLTVT.

The chain combines TRBV5-4 with TRBJ2-2, with a weak D call TRBD1 (6 bases). Trimming left V 4 bases short and J 1 base short, with 8 bases between. This CDR3 spans 14 amino acids. Germline CDR1 reads SGHNT; CDR2 reads YYREEE (reference sequence). CDR3 nucleotides: TGTGCCAGCAGCAAGACAGGGAACACCGGGGAGCTGTTTTTT. This translates into CASSKTGNTGELFF.

V and J are TRBV19 and TRBJ2-2; D possibly corresponds to TRBD1 (5 bases). CDR1 is LNHDA, CDR2 SQIVND, per germline (reference sequence). The CDR3 is 14 residues long. V lost 3 bases and J lost 1, with 6 bases in between. CDR3 region: CASSITGNTGELFF. CDR3 in DNA: TGTGCCAGTAGTATTACAGGGAACACCGGGGAGCTGTTTTTT.

The chain couples TRBV2 to TRBJ2-7, with TRBD2 identical over 10 bases. The CDR3 runs to 17 residues. Trimming removed 2 bases from V and 1 base from J; junction bases left unmatched: 8. The germline V gene has CDR1 SNHLY and CDR2 FYNNEI. The CDR3 DNA sequence: TGTGCCAGCAGTGAACCAGCGGGAGGGACCCTATCCTACGAGCAGTACTTC. This encodes CASSEPAGGTLSYEQYF.

In nucleotides, the CDR3 is TGTGCCAGCAGCTTAACAGTCTCTGGAAACACCATATATTTT. It specifies CASSLTVSGNTIYF. This chain connects TRBV7-9 to TRBJ1-3; the D is unclear. V was cut by 2 bases and J by 0 bases, with 5 bases left in between. The CDR3 sequence is 14 residues long. Germline CDR1 is SEHNR and CDR2 is FQNEAQ (reference sequence).

This clone appeared a single time. The CDR3 DNA sequence: TGTGCCAGTAGAGCGACAGGTAGCTCTGGAAACACCATATATTTT. It specifies CASRATGSSGNTIYF. The chain combines TRBV19 with TRBJ1-3, with D tentatively TRBD1 (6 bases). Germline V gene data show CDR1 as LNHDA and CDR2 as SQIVND (reference sequence). This CDR3 is 15 amino acids long. The ends were cut back, 6 bases at V and 0 bases at J, with 12 bases in the middle.

The chain joins TRBV4-1 to TRBJ2-7; D tentatively fits TRBD1 or TRBD2 (5 bases each). V was cut by 0 bases and J by 0 bases, with 15 bases left in between. Germline V lookup: CDR1 MGHRA, CDR2 YSYEKL. There are 17 residues in the CDR3. The CDR3 reads CASSQDHGSGPSYEQYF. The CDR3 region has the DNA TGCGCCAGCAGCCAAGATCACGGCTCGGGACCCTCCTACGAGCAGTACTTC.

This chain uses TRBV5-1 with TRBJ2-2; no clear D. Germline CDR1 reads SGHRS; CDR2 reads YFSETQ. This CDR3 comprises 15 residues. Trimming removed 9 bases at V and 1 base at J, with 16 bases between. The CDR3 region is CATIPGARNTGELFF. In nucleotides, the CDR3 is TGCGCCACCATCCCCGGTGCAAGGAACACCGGGGAGCTGTTTTTT.

This chain joins TRBV30 and TRBJ1-6; D not certain. The CDR3 spans 13 residues. Germline CDR1 is GTSNPN and CDR2 is SVGIG (reference sequence). V was cut by 4 bases and J by 9 bases, with 13 bases left in between. The DNA for the CDR3 is TGTGCCTGGACCTCGGAGGGAGCTTCACCCCTCCACTTT. It is translated as CAWTSEGASPLHF.

The chain links TRBV7-2 to TRBJ2-7; no clear D. The CDR3 consists of 14 residues. Per the germline V gene, CDR1 is SGHTA and CDR2 is FQGNSA. V lost 5 bases and J lost 3, with 14 bases in between. CDR3 protein: CASSQSGTLYEQYF. The DNA of the CDR3 is TGTGCCAGCAGCCAATCGGGTACCCTCTACGAGCAGTACTTC.

CDR3 sequence (DNA): TGTGCCAGCTCACCACTAATAGAAAGTGAGCAGTTCTTC. It encodes CASSPLIESEQFF. The chain uses TRBV18 and TRBJ2-1; D remains ambiguous. The germline gives CDR1 KGHSH, CDR2 LQKENI. V was trimmed by 1 base and J by 9 bases, leaving 10 bases between them. The CDR3 spans 13 residues.

The rearrangement joins TRBV7-3 to TRBJ1-1; D is perhaps TRBD1 (5 bases). The germline V gene has CDR1 SGHTA and CDR2 FQGTGA. The CDR3 totals 13 residues. Trimming took off 2 bases at V and 3 bases at J, with 7 bases between the two ends. The CDR3 is CASSLVTDTEAFF. CDR3 sequence (DNA): TGTGCCAGCAGCTTAGTGACAGACACTGAAGCTTTCTTT.

The chain uses TRBV27 and TRBJ1-1; 8 bases fit TRBD1. Germline V lookup: CDR1 MNHEY, CDR2 SMNVEV (reference sequence). CDR3 length: 15 amino acids. J lost 2 bases, V lost 5 bases, and 7 bases had no gene match. The CDR3 DNA sequence: TGTGCCAGCAGTCCCCGGACAGGGACAAACACTGAAGCTTTCTTT. Protein product: CASSPRTGTNTEAFF.

J is TRBJ2-3 and V is TRBV7-3; no clear D gene. The CDR3 length is 13 residues. V shed 4 bases and J shed 2 bases, with 7 bases lying between them. Germline CDR1 reads SGHTA; CDR2 reads FQGTGA. The CDR3 loop reads CASSSKTTDTQYF. CDR3 nucleotide sequence: TGTGCCAGCAGCTCCAAAACCACAGATACGCAGTATTTT.

The V call is TRBV10-3, the J call TRBJ1-1; weak D call: TRBD1 (6 bases). V lost 0 bases and J lost 1, with 12 bases in between. CDR1 and CDR2 from the germline V gene are ENHRY and SYGVKD. CDR3 length equals 16 residues. The CDR3 region has the DNA TGTGCCATCAGTGAGTCCCCGGGACACCCGAACACTGAAGCTTTCTTT. This encodes CAISESPGHPNTEAFF.